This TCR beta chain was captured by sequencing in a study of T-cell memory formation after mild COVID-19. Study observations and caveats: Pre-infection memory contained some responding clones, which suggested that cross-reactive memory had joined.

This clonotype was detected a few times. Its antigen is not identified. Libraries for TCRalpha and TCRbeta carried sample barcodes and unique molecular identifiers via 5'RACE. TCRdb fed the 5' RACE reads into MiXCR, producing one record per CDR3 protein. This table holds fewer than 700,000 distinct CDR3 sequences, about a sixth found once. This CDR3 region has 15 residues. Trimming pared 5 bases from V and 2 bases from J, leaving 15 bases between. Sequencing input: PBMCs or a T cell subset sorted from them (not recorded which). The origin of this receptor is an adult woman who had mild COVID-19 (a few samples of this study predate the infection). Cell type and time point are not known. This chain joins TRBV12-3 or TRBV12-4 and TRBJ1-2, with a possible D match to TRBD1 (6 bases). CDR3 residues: CASSVDRQFNYGYTF. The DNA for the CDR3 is TGTGCCAGCAGTGTGGACAGACAGTTCAACTATGGCTACACCTTC.